Sequencing of this T cell receptor (beta chain) was carried out in a study of cytomegalovirus exposure and HLA in healthy donors. CDR3 size: 15 residues. With 3 bases clipped from V and 7 bases from J, the junction kept 4 bases outside the gene matches. Germline CDR1 and CDR2: SQVTM and ANQGSEA. General study points: With high specificity and sensitivity, the classifier reportedly diagnosed cytomegalovirus status.

The donors were in the 120-subject validation cohort; that cohort was separate from the roughly 700-subject first cohort. The data were produced by immunoSEQ multiplex PCR, yet TCRdb's version contains in-frame clones alone and is incomplete. Of 110,000 to 150,000 clones detected, around 88% appear once; the ten largest clones hold 7.5% to 10%. Note on this clone: Its target is unknown.

The chain joins TRBV29-1 to TRBJ2-1; 15 positions agree with TRBD2. Specimen: PBMCs. The receptor's source is a woman under 30 in good health and CMV-seropositive. CDR3 sequence (DNA): TGCAGCGTTGACGGACTAGCGGGGGGGATGAATGAGCAGTTCTTC. Amino acids: CSVDGLAGGMNEQFF.